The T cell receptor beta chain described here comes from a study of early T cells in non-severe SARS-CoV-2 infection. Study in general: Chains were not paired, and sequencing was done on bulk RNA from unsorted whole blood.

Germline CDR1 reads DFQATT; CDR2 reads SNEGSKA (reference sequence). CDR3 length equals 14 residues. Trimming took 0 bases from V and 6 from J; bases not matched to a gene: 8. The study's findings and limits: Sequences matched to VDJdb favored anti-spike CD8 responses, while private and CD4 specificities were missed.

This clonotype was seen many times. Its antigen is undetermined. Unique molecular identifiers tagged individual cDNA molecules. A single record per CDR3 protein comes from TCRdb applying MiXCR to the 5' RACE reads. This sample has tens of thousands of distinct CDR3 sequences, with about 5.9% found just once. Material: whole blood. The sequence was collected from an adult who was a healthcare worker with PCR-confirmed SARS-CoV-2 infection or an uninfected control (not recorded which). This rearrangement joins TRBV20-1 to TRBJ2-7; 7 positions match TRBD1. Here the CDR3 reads CSAREAGGRGEQYF. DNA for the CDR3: TGCAGTGCTAGAGAGGCAGGGGGAAGAGGCGAGCAGTACTTC.